The 18 T cell receptor beta chains listed next were all sequenced from one sample in a study of cytomegalovirus exposure and HLA in healthy donors. PCR involved 60 Vbeta and 13 Jbeta primers. The data were produced by immunoSEQ multiplex PCR, yet TCRdb's version contains in-frame clones alone and is incomplete. The profile shows roughly 120,000 clones, just under 70% of them singletons. The specimen was PBMCs. These receptor sequences come from a woman in her sixties or seventies in good health and CMV-seropositive.

The chain combines TRBV7-9 with TRBJ2-1; D gene unclear. This CDR3 is built from 17 residues. Germline CDR1 is SEHNR and CDR2 is FQNEAQ (reference sequence). Trimming removed 5 bases at V and 0 bases at J, with 17 bases between. The CDR3 region is CASSDPPLPSSYNEQFF. The CDR3 nucleotides read TGTGCCAGCAGCGATCCCCCTCTTCCGAGCTCCTACAATGAGCAGTTCTTC.

The chain links TRBV5-1 to TRBJ2-3; 7 bases map to TRBD1. The V segment lost 3 bases and the J segment 6 bases; nucleotides outside the gene matches: 10. Germline-derived CDR1 and CDR2 are SGHRS and YFSETQ. The CDR3 totals 15 residues. The CDR3 DNA reads as TGCGCCAGCAGCTCGAGGGGGCGCGGGTCGGATACGCAGTATTTT. Translated, it gives CASSSRGRGSDTQYF.

The sample holds a few counts of this clone. V usage is TRBV30 and J usage is TRBJ1-2; 7 positions match TRBD1. V lost 5 bases and J lost 0; bases outside the gene matches: 9. The germline V gene encodes CDR1 GTSNPN and CDR2 SVGIG (reference sequence). The CDR3 runs 15 residues. CDR3: CAWGGTVESNYGYTF. The CDR3 nucleotides read TGTGCCTGGGGGGGGACAGTGGAGTCTAACTATGGCTACACCTTC.

The rearrangement uses TRBV25-1 and TRBJ1-2, with 8 bases matching TRBD1. J lost 0 bases, V lost 6 bases, and 6 bases had no gene match. The CDR3 contains 15 residues. Looked up from germline, CDR1 is MGHDK and CDR2 is SYGVNS. CDR3 sequence (DNA): TGTGCCAGCAGCCAGACAGGGGTAGCTAACTATGGCTACACCTTC. It codes for CASSQTGVANYGYTF.

The chain couples TRBV6-5 to TRBJ2-2, with a tentative D call TRBD2 (7 bases). This CDR3 has 16 residues. The V end was cut by 0 bases, the J end by 4 bases, with 12 bases between. Germline assignment: CDR1 MNHEY and CDR2 SVGAGI. The CDR3, as DNA: TGTGCCAGCAGTTACTCGGCGGGGGCGGGCACCGGGGAGCTGTTTTTT. It is translated as CASSYSAGAGTGELFF.

The gene calls are TRBV19 and TRBJ1-3; unclear D gene. This CDR3 is built from 15 residues. V was shortened by 5 bases and J by 4 bases, with 15 bases between the two germline ends. Per the germline V gene, CDR1 is LNHDA and CDR2 is SQIVND (reference sequence). The CDR3: CASSPRGEGGNTIYF. The CDR3 coding sequence is TGTGCCAGTAGTCCCCGCGGGGAAGGAGGAAACACCATATATTTT.

This clone has more than one count but fewer than ten. The rearrangement joins TRBV4-2 to TRBJ1-5; 8 bases align to TRBD1. The length of the CDR3 is 16 residues. Germline V gene data show CDR1 as LGHNA and CDR2 as YNFKEQ. The V segment lost 4 bases and the J segment 12 bases; nucleotides outside the gene matches: 17. The CDR3 loop is CASSPGYGRGPQDQHF. As DNA, the CDR3 is TGTGCCAGCAGCCCGGGATACGGCAGGGGGCCTCAGGACCAGCATTTT.

Regarding this clone: The junction differs from germline at one of its ends, possibly a read error. This CDR3 is also generated by other DNA sequences in the sample. V is TRBV4-2 and J is TRBJ2-5; 9 bases fit TRBD2. The CDR3 is 17 amino acids. In germline, CDR1 is LGHNA, CDR2 YNFKEQ. The CDR3 nucleotides read TGTGCTAGCAGCCGAGACGAGGCGGGGGGGTACCAAGAGACCCAGTACTTC. As protein: CASSRDEAGGYQETQYF.

The chain combines TRBV6-6 with TRBJ2-3, with D perhaps matching TRBD2 (5 bases). The CDR3 has 14 residues. Looked up from germline, CDR1 is MNHNY and CDR2 is SVGAGI (reference sequence). V lost 8 bases and J 2 bases, leaving 14 bases between the germline ends. This CDR3 is CASARVDSTDTQYF. In DNA, the CDR3 is TGTGCCAGCGCAAGGGTGGACTCCACAGATACGCAGTATTTT.

Here the CDR3 DNA reads TGCGCCAGCAGCTTGCGGGGGGAGTACGAGCAGTACTTC. Encoded protein: CASSLRGEYEQYF. The J gene is TRBJ2-7, the V gene TRBV5-1, with 7 positions matching TRBD2. The germline V gene encodes CDR1 SGHRS and CDR2 YFSETQ. The CDR3 consists of 13 residues. Losses at the gene ends were 1 base for V and 4 bases for J; bases not matched to a gene: 2.

The CDR3: CASSYLRTGVNSPLHF. CDR3 sequence (DNA): TGTGCCAGCAGTTACCTAAGGACAGGGGTTAATTCACCCCTCCACTTT. This sequence joins TRBV6-5 and TRBJ1-6, with 9 bases that match TRBD1. Germline V gives CDR1 MNHEY, CDR2 SVGAGI. This CDR3 has 16 amino acids. The V and J ends lost 2 bases and 6 bases, in that order; junction bases with no gene match: 5.

This clone appeared a single time. This chain uses TRBV5-1 with TRBJ2-1; 11 bases are shared with TRBD2. Unmatched junction bases numbered 2, after V lost 4 bases and J lost 2 bases. CDR3 length: 15 amino acids. Germline CDR1 and CDR2: SGHRS and YFSETQ. The CDR3 nucleotides read TGCGCCAGCAGCCCTAGCGGGGGGCCCTACAATGAGCAGTTCTTC. Amino acid sequence: CASSPSGGPYNEQFF.

The V and J genes are TRBV5-1 and TRBJ2-4; TRBD1 agrees at 9 bases. Per the germline V gene, CDR1 is SGHRS and CDR2 is YFSETQ. The CDR3 covers 18 residues. J lost 1 base, V lost 5 bases, and 13 bases had no gene match. CDR3: CASRGVGQGRDAKNIQYF. CDR3 DNA sequence: TGCGCCAGCAGAGGGGTCGGACAGGGGAGGGATGCCAAAAACATTCAGTACTTC.

This clone was seen only a few times. J is TRBJ1-5 and V is TRBV18; D possibly corresponds to TRBD1 (5 bases). The CDR3 contains 13 residues. Germline assignment: CDR1 KGHSH and CDR2 LQKENI. V gave up 8 bases and J gave up 6 bases, with 14 bases separating them. The CDR3 spells CASRQGVIQPQHF. The CDR3 DNA is TGTGCCAGCCGACAAGGGGTAATTCAGCCCCAGCATTTT.

V and J are TRBV5-1 and TRBJ2-5; tentatively, D is TRBD2 (5 bases). The CDR3 is 14 residues long. Trimming took off 1 base at V and 1 base at J, with 8 bases between the two ends. Per germline, CDR1 SGHRS and CDR2 YFSETQ. CDR3 amino acids: CASSLYGVQETQYF. CDR3 in DNA: TGCGCCAGCAGCTTGTACGGGGTCCAAGAGACCCAGTACTTC.

The V and J genes are TRBV7-9 and TRBJ1-5; D might be TRBD1 (6 bases). V was trimmed by 5 bases and J by 4 bases, leaving 15 bases between them. The CDR3 is made up of 15 amino acids. Germline V gene data show CDR1 as SEHNR and CDR2 as FQNEAQ (reference sequence). The CDR3 DNA reads as TGTGCCAGCAGCCCGGCGGGGGCTGGGAATCAGCCCCAGCATTTT. Translated, it gives CASSPAGAGNQPQHF.

This clone has just a few counts. This chain uses TRBV18 with TRBJ2-1, with D tentatively TRBD1 (6 bases). V was clipped by 2 bases and J by 8 bases, with 16 bases between them. CDR3 length: 15 amino acids. Germline V gives CDR1 KGHSH, CDR2 LQKENI. DNA for the CDR3: TGTGCCAGCTCACCAACGCCAGGGGCTTTTCATGAGCAGTTCTTC. Translating gives CASSPTPGAFHEQFF.

This clone has only a few counts. This chain joins TRBV10-1 and TRBJ2-7, with D perhaps TRBD1 (5 bases). V gave up 5 bases and J gave up 6 bases, with 8 bases separating them. The length of the CDR3 is 11 residues. Germline V CDR1 and CDR2: WNHNN, SYGVQD (reference sequence). The CDR3 nucleotides read TGCGCCAGCAGTACAGGATCCGAGCAGTACTTC. It is translated as CASSTGSEQYF.